One T cell receptor beta chain is described in this entry. V dropped 0 bases and J dropped 7; count of bases not matched to a gene: 11. There are 17 residues in the CDR3. Germline CDR1 and CDR2: LNHNV and YYDKDF (reference sequence). This sample is drawn from a study of OX40 agonist ivuxolimab in advanced cancers. Background on the study: Enrolled patients in dose escalation had cancers that were hepatocellular carcinoma, melanoma, renal cell or head and neck cancer. From 23 to 79 years was the age range, with a mean of around 60 years, and 65% to 90% were male.

The assay was immunoSEQ multiplex PCR, and TCRdb's table has in-frame clones only and misses some. The data show some 54,000 clones, almost 85% seen once. A history of autoimmune disease or systemic immunosuppression excluded patients. The TCR was taken from an adult with an advanced solid tumor such as melanoma, head and neck, liver or kidney cancer. The chain carries TRBV15 and TRBJ2-1; 8 bases match TRBD2. The sequences come from CD4+ or CD8+ T cells sorted from blood, collected in a trial of the OX40 agonist ivuxolimab. In nucleotides, the CDR3 is TGTGCCACCAGCAGAGATGAGGGGGATAGCGGGGCTAATGAGCAGTTCTTC. It codes for CATSRDEGDSGANEQFF.